This entry lists 11 T cell receptor beta chains sequenced from one sample in a study of CD8+ T cells in alopecia areata. Treatment noted: oral pan-JAK inhibitor, 5-10 mg twice daily. In each case, RNA was isolated and then reverse transcribed into cDNA as the sequencing template. Measured with immunoSEQ multiplex PCR; TCRdb has only the in-frame clones, and not every one. The sample holds approximately 170,000 clones; around 56% are singletons and the top ten take over 0.55%. Sample: CD4+ T cells sorted from blood, taken at week 4, from a patient treated with tofacitinib. These receptors were collected from a human donor with alopecia areata.

The chain carries TRBV5-1 and TRBJ2-1; D not certain. The CDR3 is 13 residues long. Deletions cut 1 base from V and 10 bases from J, with 12 bases between. Germline CDR1 SGHRS, CDR2 YFSETQ. Here the CDR3 reads CASSLTDTREQFF. The DNA of the CDR3 is TGCGCCAGCAGCTTGACAGATACTCGCGAGCAGTTCTTC.

This clone was counted between two and nine times. The rearrangement joins TRBV25-1 to TRBJ2-3, with TRBD2 matching over 7 bases. This CDR3 region has 14 residues. Germline V CDR1 and CDR2: MGHDK, SYGVNS. Losses at the gene ends were 6 bases for V and 9 bases for J; bases not matched to a gene: 12. The DNA for the CDR3 is TGTGCCAGCAGCCTGAAGGTGGGGGAGGGCACGCAGTATTTT. This gives the protein CASSLKVGEGTQYF. The full variable domain, its missing parts supplied by reference TRBV25-1 and TRBJ2-3, is EADIYQTPRYLVIGTGKKITLECSQTMGHDKMYWYQQDPGMELHLIHYSYGVNSTEKGDLSSESTVSRIRTEHFPLTLESARPSHTSQYLCASSLKVGEGTQYFGPGTRLTVL.

In its sample, this clone was seen a few times. V and J are TRBV5-1 and TRBJ2-5; 8 nucleotides align to TRBD2. V shed 4 bases and J 1 base; nucleotides not matched to a gene: 9. The germline V gene encodes CDR1 SGHRS and CDR2 YFSETQ. The CDR3 sequence is 16 residues long. CDR3 residues: CASSQVAGGLQETQYF. CDR3 DNA sequence: TGCGCCAGCAGCCAAGTGGCGGGAGGCCTCCAAGAGACCCAGTACTTC.

V gene TRBV9 combines with J gene TRBJ2-7, with TRBD2 matching over 9 bases. Germline V gene sequence: CDR1 SGDLS, CDR2 YYNGEE. V was pared by 0 bases and J by 0 bases, with 7 bases of the junction left unmatched. This CDR3 region has 17 residues. This chain's CDR3 is CASSVGVSGRNSYEQYF. The CDR3 nucleotides are TGTGCCAGCAGCGTAGGTGTCAGCGGGAGGAACTCCTACGAGCAGTACTTC.

This clone was observed a few times. The V call is TRBV29-1, the J call TRBJ2-1, with 7 bases fitting TRBD2. With 4 bases clipped from V and 7 bases from J, the junction kept 10 bases outside the gene matches. This CDR3 contains 14 residues. Germline loops: CDR1 SQVTM, CDR2 ANQGSEA. The CDR3 DNA follows: TGCAGCGTTGCTACTCGGCTAGCGGTAAATGAGCAGTTCTTC. Its protein product is CSVATRLAVNEQFF.

V usage is TRBV2 and J usage is TRBJ2-3, with 9 bases identical to TRBD1. The CDR3 runs 16 residues. The V segment lost 6 bases and the J segment 6 bases; nucleotides outside the gene matches: 13. The germline gives CDR1 SNHLY, CDR2 FYNNEI. DNA for the CDR3: TGTGCCAGCAGGCTCGGACAGGGGTCACCCGGGGATACGCAGTATTTT. Translating it yields CASRLGQGSPGDTQYF.

This clone occurred a few times. The chain recombines TRBV7-2 with TRBJ2-2, with D possibly matching TRBD1 (5 bases). This CDR3 comprises 13 residues. The V gene's germline CDR1 is SGHTA and CDR2 FQGNSA. Between the trimmed V and J ends, which lost 5 bases and 5 bases, there was a span of 9 bases. CDR3 nucleotides: TGTGCCAGCAGCCACCCAGGGACCGGGGAGCTGTTTTTT. It specifies CASSHPGTGELFF. The full variable domain, rest sourced from reference TRBV7-2 and TRBJ2-2, is GAGVSQSPSNKVTEKGKDVELRCDPISGHTALYWYRQSLGQGLEFLIYFQGNSAPDKSGLPSDRFSAERTGGSVSTLTIQRTQQEDSAVYLCASSHPGTGELFFGEGSRLTVL.

The V and J genes are TRBV18 and TRBJ2-5; D may be TRBD1 (5 bases). The CDR3 has 14 residues. V shed 2 bases and J shed 1 base, with 8 bases lying between them. Germline V gene sequence: CDR1 KGHSH, CDR2 LQKENI. In DNA, the CDR3 is TGTGCCAGCTCACCAGGCCAGGGCCAAGAGACCCAGTACTTC. This gives the protein CASSPGQGQETQYF.

This clone showed up just a few times. The same CDR3 arises from other DNA sequences in this sample as well. The rearrangement links TRBV11-2 to TRBJ2-5, with D unclear. V was shortened by 3 bases and J by 5 bases, with 4 bases between the two germline ends. Germline-derived CDR1 and CDR2 are SGHAT and FQNNGV. CDR3 length: 11 amino acids. CDR3 sequence: CASSFGETQYF. The CDR3 DNA sequence: TGTGCCAGCAGCTTCGGGGAGACCCAGTACTTC.

This chain joins TRBV29-1 and TRBJ2-7; 9 bases agree with TRBD2. The CDR3 length is 16 residues. Germline V CDR1 and CDR2: SQVTM, ANQGSEA. J was trimmed by 3 bases and V by 3 bases; bases with no gene match: 12. The CDR3 DNA sequence: TGCAGCGTTGATGCCAATCTAGCGGGAACCCGCTACGAGCAGTACTTC. Amino acids: CSVDANLAGTRYEQYF.

This clone was seen more than once but under ten times. The rearrangement links TRBV29-1 to TRBJ1-1; D is ambiguous. CDR1 SQVTM and CDR2 ANQGSEA come from the germline V gene. This CDR3 is 12 amino acids long. Trimming removed 0 bases from V and 9 bases from J, with 11 bases in between. CDR3 nucleotides: TGCAGCGTTGAAGATGGCGGATTTCAAGCTTTCTTT. This gives the protein CSVEDGGFQAFF.